The 10 T cell receptor beta chains below were found in one sample sequenced in a study of cytomegalovirus exposure and HLA in healthy donors. PCR was performed using 60 Vbeta and 13 Jbeta primers. Sequenced by immunoSEQ multiplex PCR; TCRdb stores in-frame clones only, minus some. The table has roughly 74,000 clones, 78% seen once. The specimen was PBMCs. These receptor sequences come from a man aged 35-49 years in good health and CMV-seronegative.

V usage is TRBV28 and J usage is TRBJ1-4; D perhaps matches TRBD1 (5 bases). The CDR3 is 13 residues long. Germline values: CDR1 MDHEN, CDR2 SYDVKM. The V end lost 7 bases, the J end lost 8 bases, and 14 bases lay between the germline ends. As DNA, the CDR3 is TGTGCCAGCACCCCCGGGGGTGGGGAAAAACTGTTTTTT. Its translation is CASTPGGGEKLFF. Full variable domain (missing parts from reference TRBV28 and TRBJ1-4): DVKVTQSSRYLVKRTGEKVFLECVQDMDHENMFWYRQDPGLGLRLIYFSYDVKMKEKGDIPEGYSVSREKKERFSLILESASTNQTSMYLCASTPGGGEKLFFGSGTQLSVL.

The chain recombines TRBV7-9 with TRBJ1-2; D unclear. CDR3 length: 14 residues. Trimming shortened V by 5 bases and J by 3 bases, and 13 bases separated the two germline ends. Germline V gives CDR1 SEHNR, CDR2 FQNEAQ (reference sequence). The CDR3 sequence: CASSRLSPYYGYTF. The CDR3 nucleotides are TGTGCCAGCAGCCGTCTCAGTCCGTACTATGGCTACACCTTC.

The chain is built from TRBV30 and TRBJ1-6, with unresolved D. Germline CDR1 GTSNPN, CDR2 SVGIG (reference sequence). This CDR3 spans 12 amino acids. Trimming pared 5 bases from V and 9 bases from J, leaving 11 bases between. The CDR3 nucleotides read TGTGCCTGGGGGCGGGAAGGTTCACCCCTCCACTTT. This codes for CAWGREGSPLHF.

This chain connects TRBV7-8 to TRBJ2-1; 11 positions agree with TRBD2. This CDR3 has 19 amino acids. Germline lookup yields CDR1 SGHVS and CDR2 FQNEAQ. V lost 2 bases and J lost 6; bases outside the gene matches: 15. CDR3 in amino acids: CASSLRAPILAGVINEQFF. DNA for the CDR3: TGTGCCAGCAGCTTAAGGGCCCCCATACTAGCGGGAGTTATCAATGAGCAGTTCTTC.

The rearrangement joins TRBV15 to TRBJ2-1; D is unclear. Between the trimmed V and J ends, which lost 5 bases and 2 bases, there was a span of 7 bases. The germline CDR1 and CDR2 sequences are LNHNV and YYDKDF (reference sequence). The CDR3 covers 13 residues. CDR3 sequence: CATSRRTYNEQFF. The CDR3 DNA sequence: TGTGCCACCAGCCGGAGAACCTACAATGAGCAGTTCTTC.

V gene TRBV5-1 combines with J gene TRBJ1-1, with TRBD1 as a possible D gene (5 bases). The CDR3 length is 15 residues. The V end was cut by 0 bases, the J end by 1 base, with 10 bases between. Germline V gives CDR1 SGHRS, CDR2 YFSETQ. CDR3 coding DNA: TGCGCCAGCAGCTTGGTCGCGGGGCAGAACACTGAAGCTTTCTTT. Translating gives CASSLVAGQNTEAFF.

V gene TRBV7-9 combines with J gene TRBJ2-3, with 12 bases identical to TRBD2. This CDR3 contains 16 residues. V shed 3 bases, J shed 0 bases, and the junction held 1 base outside the gene matches. Germline V lookup: CDR1 SEHNR, CDR2 FQNEAQ (reference sequence). This chain's CDR3 is CASSFGLAGSTDTQYF. The CDR3 coding sequence is TGTGCCAGCAGCTTCGGACTAGCGGGGAGCACAGATACGCAGTATTTT.

CDR3 bases: TGTGCCAGCAGTTCACCCACGACAGGATACTACGAGCAGTACTTC. It yields the protein CASSSPTTGYYEQYF. This chain links TRBV28 with TRBJ2-7; maybe TRBD1 (6 bases). Germline lookup yields CDR1 MDHEN and CDR2 SYDVKM. V lost 4 bases and J lost 3, with 16 bases in between. The CDR3 runs 15 residues.

This chain uses TRBV2 with TRBJ1-5; possible D gene TRBD1, 5 bases. CDR1 is SNHLY, CDR2 FYNNEI, per germline. The CDR3 covers 13 residues. Trimming stripped 5 bases from V and 5 bases from J, with 10 bases between. The CDR3 coding sequence is TGTGCCAGCAGTTGGGGCCCGGATCAGCCCCAGCATTTT. It is translated as CASSWGPDQPQHF.

Comment on this clone: Mismatch with germline at one junction end may stem from a read error. The chain uses TRBV6-1 and TRBJ2-4; D is possibly TRBD1 (5 bases). This CDR3 region has 13 residues. CDR1 is MNHNS, CDR2 SASEGT, per germline. This chain's CDR3 is CATQGEAKNSQYF. The CDR3 nucleotides read TGTGCCACCCAAGGGGAAGCCAAAAACAGTCAGTACTTC.